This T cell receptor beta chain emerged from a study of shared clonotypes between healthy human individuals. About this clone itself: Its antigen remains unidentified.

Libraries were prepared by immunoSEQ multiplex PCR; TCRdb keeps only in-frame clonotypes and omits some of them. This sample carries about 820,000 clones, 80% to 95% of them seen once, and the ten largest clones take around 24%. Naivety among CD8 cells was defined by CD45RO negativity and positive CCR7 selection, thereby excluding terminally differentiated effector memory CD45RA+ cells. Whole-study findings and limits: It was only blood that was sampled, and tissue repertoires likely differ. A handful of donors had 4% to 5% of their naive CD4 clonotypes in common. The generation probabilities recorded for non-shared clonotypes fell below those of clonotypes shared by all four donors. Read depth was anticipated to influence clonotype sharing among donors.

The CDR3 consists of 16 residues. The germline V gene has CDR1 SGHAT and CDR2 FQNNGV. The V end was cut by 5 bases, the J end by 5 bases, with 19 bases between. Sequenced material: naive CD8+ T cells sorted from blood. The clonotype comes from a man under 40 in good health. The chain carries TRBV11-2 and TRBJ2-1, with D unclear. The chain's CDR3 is CASSPDENPPHNEQFF. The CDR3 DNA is TGTGCCAGCAGCCCAGACGAGAATCCCCCCCACAATGAGCAGTTCTTC.